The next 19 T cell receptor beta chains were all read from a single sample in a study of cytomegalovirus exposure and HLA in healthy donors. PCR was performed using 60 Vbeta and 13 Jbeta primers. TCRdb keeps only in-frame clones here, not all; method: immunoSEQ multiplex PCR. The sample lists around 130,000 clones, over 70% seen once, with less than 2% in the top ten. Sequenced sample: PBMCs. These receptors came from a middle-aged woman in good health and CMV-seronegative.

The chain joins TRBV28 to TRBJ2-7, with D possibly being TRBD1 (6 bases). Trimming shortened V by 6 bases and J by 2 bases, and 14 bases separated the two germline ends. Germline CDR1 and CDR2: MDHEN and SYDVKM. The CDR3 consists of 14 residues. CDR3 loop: CASSSGHSTYEQYF. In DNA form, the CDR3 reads TGTGCCAGCAGCTCGGGACACTCAACCTACGAGCAGTACTTC.

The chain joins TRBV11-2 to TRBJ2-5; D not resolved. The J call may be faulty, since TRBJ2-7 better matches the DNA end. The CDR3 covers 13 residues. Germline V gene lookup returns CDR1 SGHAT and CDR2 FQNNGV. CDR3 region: CASSLDSVYEQYF. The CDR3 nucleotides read TGTGCCAGCAGCTTAGATTCGGTCTACGAGCAGTACTTC.

CDR3 region: CASSFFRLREDGYTF. The CDR3 DNA follows: TGTGCCAGCAGCTTTTTTAGACTCCGGGAGGACGGCTACACCTTC. The chain carries TRBV13 and TRBJ1-2; the D is unclear. The CDR3 has 15 residues. Germline CDR1 is PRHDT and CDR2 is FYEKMQ (reference sequence). Trimming stripped 3 bases from V and 8 bases from J, with 19 bases between.

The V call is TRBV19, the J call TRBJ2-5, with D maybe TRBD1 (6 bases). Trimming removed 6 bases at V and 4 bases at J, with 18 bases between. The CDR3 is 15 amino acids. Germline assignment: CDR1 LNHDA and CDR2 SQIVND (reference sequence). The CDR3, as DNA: TGTGCCAGTAGCAAACAGGGTCTTAGGGGAGAGACCCAGTACTTC. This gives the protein CASSKQGLRGETQYF.

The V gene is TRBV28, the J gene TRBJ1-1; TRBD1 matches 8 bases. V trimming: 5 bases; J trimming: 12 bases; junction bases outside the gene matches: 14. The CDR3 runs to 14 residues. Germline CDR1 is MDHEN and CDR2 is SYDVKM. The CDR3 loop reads CASSPERTGLWTFF. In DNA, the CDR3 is TGTGCCAGCAGTCCCGAACGGACAGGGCTATGGACTTTCTTT.

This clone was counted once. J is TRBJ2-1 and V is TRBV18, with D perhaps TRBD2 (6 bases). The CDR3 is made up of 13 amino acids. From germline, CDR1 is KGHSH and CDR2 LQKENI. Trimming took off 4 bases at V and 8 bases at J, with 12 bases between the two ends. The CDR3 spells CASSRVGGDEQFF. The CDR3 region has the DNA TGTGCCAGCTCACGAGTGGGCGGGGATGAGCAGTTCTTC.

The CDR3 sequence is CAISTGTGLYGTQYF. CDR3 sequence (DNA): TGTGCCATCAGTACAGGGACAGGTCTTTATGGGACCCAGTACTTC. The chain is built from TRBV10-3 and TRBJ2-5; TRBD1 matches 8 bases. The CDR3 is made up of 15 amino acids. V was pared by 5 bases and J by 7 bases, with 12 bases of the junction left unmatched. Germline V CDR1 and CDR2: ENHRY, SYGVKD.

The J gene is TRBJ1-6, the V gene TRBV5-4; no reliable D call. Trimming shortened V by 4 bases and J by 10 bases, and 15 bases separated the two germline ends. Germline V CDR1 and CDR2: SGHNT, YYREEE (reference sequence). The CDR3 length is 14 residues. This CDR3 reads CASSLDGRRSPLHF. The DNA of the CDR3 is TGTGCCAGCAGCCTGGACGGTCGGAGATCACCCCTCCACTTT.

CDR3 bases: TGCGCCAGCAGCCGACGGGGACTTGCGGATACGCAGTATTTT. Residues: CASSRRGLADTQYF. The rearrangement links TRBV5-1 to TRBJ2-3; a possible D gene is TRBD2 (6 bases). Germline CDR1 is SGHRS and CDR2 is YFSETQ. V lost 4 bases and J 6 bases, leaving 15 bases between the germline ends. There are 14 residues in the CDR3.

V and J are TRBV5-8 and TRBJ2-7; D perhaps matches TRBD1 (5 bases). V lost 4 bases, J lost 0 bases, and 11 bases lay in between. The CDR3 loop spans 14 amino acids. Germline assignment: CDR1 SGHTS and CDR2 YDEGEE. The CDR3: CASSARAVSYEQYF. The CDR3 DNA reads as TGTGCCAGCAGCGCCAGGGCGGTCTCCTACGAGCAGTACTTC.

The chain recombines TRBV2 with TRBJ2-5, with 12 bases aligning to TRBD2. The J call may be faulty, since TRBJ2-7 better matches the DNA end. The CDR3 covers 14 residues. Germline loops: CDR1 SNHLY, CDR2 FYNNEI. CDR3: CASRLAGGVYEQYF. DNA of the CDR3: TGTGCCAGCAGACTAGCGGGGGGCGTCTACGAGCAGTACTTC.

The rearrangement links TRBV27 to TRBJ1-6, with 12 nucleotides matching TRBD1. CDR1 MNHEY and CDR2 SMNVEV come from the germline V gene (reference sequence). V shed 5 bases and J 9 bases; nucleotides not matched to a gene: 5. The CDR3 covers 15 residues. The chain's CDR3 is CASSIGTGGSSPLHF. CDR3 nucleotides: TGTGCCAGCAGTATTGGGACAGGGGGCTCTTCACCCCTCCACTTT.

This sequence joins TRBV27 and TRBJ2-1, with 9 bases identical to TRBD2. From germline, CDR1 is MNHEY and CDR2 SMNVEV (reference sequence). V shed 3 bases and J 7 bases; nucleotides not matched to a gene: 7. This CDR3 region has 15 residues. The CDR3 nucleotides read TGTGCCAGCAGTTTGCTAGCGGGAATCGGTAATGAGCAGTTCTTC. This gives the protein CASSLLAGIGNEQFF.

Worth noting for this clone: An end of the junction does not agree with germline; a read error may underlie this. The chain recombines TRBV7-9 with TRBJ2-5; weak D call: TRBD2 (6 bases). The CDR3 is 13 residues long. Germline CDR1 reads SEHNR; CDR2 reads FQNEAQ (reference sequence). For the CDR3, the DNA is TGTTCCAGCAGCCGACTAGTCCAAGAGACCCAGTACTTC. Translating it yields CSSSRLVQETQYF.

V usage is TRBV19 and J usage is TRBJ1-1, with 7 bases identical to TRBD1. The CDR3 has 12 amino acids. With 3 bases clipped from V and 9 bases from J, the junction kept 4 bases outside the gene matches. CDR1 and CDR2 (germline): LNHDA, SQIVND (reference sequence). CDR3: CASSIPDRKAFF. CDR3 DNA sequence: TGTGCCAGTAGTATCCCGGACAGGAAAGCTTTCTTT.

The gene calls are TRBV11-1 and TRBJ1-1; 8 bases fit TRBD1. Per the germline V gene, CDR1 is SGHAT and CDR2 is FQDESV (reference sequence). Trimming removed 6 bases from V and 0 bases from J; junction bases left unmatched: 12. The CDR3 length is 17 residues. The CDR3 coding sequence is TGTGCCAGCAGTCCCCCCCGGACAGGGACAATGAACACTGAAGCTTTCTTT. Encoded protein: CASSPPRTGTMNTEAFF.

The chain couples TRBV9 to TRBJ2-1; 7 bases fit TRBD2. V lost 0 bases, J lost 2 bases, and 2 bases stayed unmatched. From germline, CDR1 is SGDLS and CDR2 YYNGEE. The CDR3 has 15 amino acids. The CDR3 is CASSVGLAAYNEQFF. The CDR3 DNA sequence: TGTGCCAGCAGCGTAGGTCTAGCGGCCTACAATGAGCAGTTCTTC.

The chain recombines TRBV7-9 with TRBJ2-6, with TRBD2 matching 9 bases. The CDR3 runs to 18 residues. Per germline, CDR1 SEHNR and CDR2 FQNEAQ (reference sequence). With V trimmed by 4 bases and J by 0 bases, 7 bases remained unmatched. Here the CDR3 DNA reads TGTGCCAGCAGCTCCACGCGGACTAGCGTCTCTGGGGCCAACGTCCTGACTTTC. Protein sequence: CASSSTRTSVSGANVLTF.

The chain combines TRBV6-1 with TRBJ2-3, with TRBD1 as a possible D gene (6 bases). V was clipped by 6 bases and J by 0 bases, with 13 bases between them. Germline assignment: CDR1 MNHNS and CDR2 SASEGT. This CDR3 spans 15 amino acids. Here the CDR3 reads CASRLTGRSTDTQYF. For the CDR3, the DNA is TGTGCCAGCAGGCTGACAGGACGAAGCACAGATACGCAGTATTTT.